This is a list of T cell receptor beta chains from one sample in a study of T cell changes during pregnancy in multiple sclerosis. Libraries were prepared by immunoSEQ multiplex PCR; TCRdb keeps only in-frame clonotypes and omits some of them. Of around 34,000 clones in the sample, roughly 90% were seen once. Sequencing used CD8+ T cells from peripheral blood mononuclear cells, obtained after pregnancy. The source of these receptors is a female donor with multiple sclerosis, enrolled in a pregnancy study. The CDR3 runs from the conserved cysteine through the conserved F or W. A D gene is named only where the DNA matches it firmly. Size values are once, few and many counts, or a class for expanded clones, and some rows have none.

CDR3nt: TGTGCCAGCAGCCAAGCGGGATGGAAGACCCAGTACTTC
CDR3aa: CASSQAGWKTQYF
v_gene: TRBV14
len: 13
d_gene: -
abundance: once
j_gene: TRBJ2-5

CDR3nt: TGTGCCAGCAGCCCCACCACAGGGCTGAATCAGCCCCAGCATTTT
CDR3aa: CASSPTTGLNQPQHF
v_gene: TRBV7-6
len: 15
d_gene: -
abundance: -
j_gene: TRBJ1-5

CDR3nt: TGTGCCAGCAGCCAGACTAGCGGGGCGCAAGAGACCCAGTACTTC
CDR3aa: CASSQTSGAQETQYF
v_gene: TRBV6-6
len: 15
d_gene: TRBD2
abundance: -
j_gene: TRBJ2-5

CDR3nt: TGTGCCAGCAGCTTATTAGGTTGGGGACGAGACAGGGATTATGGCTACACCTTC
CDR3aa: CASSLLGWGRDRDYGYTF
v_gene: TRBV7-9
len: 18
d_gene: TRBD1
abundance: -
j_gene: TRBJ1-2

CDR3nt: TGTGCCAGCACATCCCCAGCGGGGGCCGACCTATCCCCCATGTTCTTC
CDR3aa: CASTSPAGADLSPMFF
v_gene: TRBV9
len: 16
d_gene: TRBD2
abundance: once
j_gene: TRBJ2-1

CDR3nt: TGTGCCAGCAGCCTACTAGCGGGGCAGTACAATGAGCAGTTCTTC
CDR3aa: CASSLLAGQYNEQFF
v_gene: TRBV6-5
len: 15
d_gene: TRBD2
abundance: -
j_gene: TRBJ2-1

CDR3nt: TGCGCCAGCAGCCAAGGGAACGGGGTGACCCAGCCCCAGCATTTT
CDR3aa: CASSQGNGVTQPQHF
v_gene: TRBV4-3
len: 15
d_gene: -
abundance: few
j_gene: TRBJ1-5

CDR3nt: TGTGCCAGCCAGCAGGGGATTTTGGGCGAGCAGTACTTC
CDR3aa: CASQQGILGEQYF
v_gene: TRBV7-2
len: 13
d_gene: -
abundance: -
j_gene: TRBJ2-7

CDR3nt: TGTGCCAGCAGCCTATCGCGGGGCCGGGAGACAGATACGCAGTATTTT
CDR3aa: CASSLSRGRETDTQYF
v_gene: TRBV5-6
len: 16
d_gene: -
abundance: -
j_gene: TRBJ2-3

CDR3nt: TGTGCCAGCAGCTTAGGCAGACAGGGAGAAACCTACAATGAGCAGTTCTTC
CDR3aa: CASSLGRQGETYNEQFF
v_gene: TRBV7-2
len: 17
d_gene: TRBD1
abundance: -
j_gene: TRBJ2-1

CDR3nt: TGTGCCATCAGCGATCCTCTGAGGCCATATCAGCCCCAGCATTTT
CDR3aa: CAISDPLRPYQPQHF
v_gene: TRBV10-3
len: 15
d_gene: -
abundance: -
j_gene: TRBJ1-5

CDR3nt: TGTGCCAGCAGCCGGTCCGGGACAGGGGCAGATACGCAGTATTTT
CDR3aa: CASSRSGTGADTQYF
v_gene: TRBV7-3
len: 15
d_gene: TRBD1
abundance: -
j_gene: TRBJ2-3

CDR3nt: TGTGCCAGCAGTGACTCCGCAGGGGGCCACGGGGAGCTGTTTTTT
CDR3aa: CASSDSAGGHGELFF
v_gene: TRBV6-1
len: 15
d_gene: TRBD1
abundance: -
j_gene: TRBJ2-2

CDR3nt: TGTGCCAGCAGTCCCGACAGAGCCCCCACAGATACGCAGTATTTT
CDR3aa: CASSPDRAPTDTQYF
v_gene: TRBV2
len: 15
d_gene: -
abundance: -
j_gene: TRBJ2-3

CDR3nt: TGTGCCAGCAGCTTGACAGAAGGAGGAAACACTGAAGCTTTCTTT
CDR3aa: CASSLTEGGNTEAFF
v_gene: TRBV5-4
len: 15
d_gene: -
abundance: -
j_gene: TRBJ1-1

CDR3nt: TGTGCCAGCCAGGCTAGCGGGGAGTACAATGAGCAGTTCTTC
CDR3aa: CASQASGEYNEQFF
v_gene: TRBV6-1
len: 14
d_gene: TRBD2
abundance: -
j_gene: TRBJ2-1

CDR3nt: TGTGCCAGCAGTGAATCGGGGGGGAACACTGAAGCTTTCTTT
CDR3aa: CASSESGGNTEAFF
v_gene: TRBV25-1
len: 14
d_gene: -
abundance: -
j_gene: TRBJ1-1

CDR3nt: TGTGCCAGCAGCTTAGGGACTAGCGCCTACAATGAGCAGTTCTTC
CDR3aa: CASSLGTSAYNEQFF
v_gene: TRBV7-7
len: 15
d_gene: TRBD2
abundance: -
j_gene: TRBJ2-1

CDR3nt: TGTGCCAGCAGCGTAGAAGGCACAGGGGAAGATACGCAGTATTTT
CDR3aa: CASSVEGTGEDTQYF
v_gene: TRBV9
len: 15
d_gene: TRBD1
abundance: -
j_gene: TRBJ2-3

CDR3nt: TGTGCTAGTGGCCGTCCTTACCTGGCGGACACCATATATTTT
CDR3aa: CASGRPYLADTIYF
v_gene: TRBV12-5
len: 14
d_gene: -
abundance: -
j_gene: TRBJ1-3

CDR3nt: TGTGCCAGCAGCTTAACAGGGGGAAGCTCCTACAATGAGCAGTTCTTC
CDR3aa: CASSLTGGSSYNEQFF
v_gene: TRBV7-3
len: 16
d_gene: -
abundance: once
j_gene: TRBJ2-1

CDR3nt: TGCGCCAGCAGCTTGGCGGGACAGTCGAACACTGAAGCTTTCTTT
CDR3aa: CASSLAGQSNTEAFF
v_gene: TRBV5-1
len: 15
d_gene: TRBD1
abundance: few
j_gene: TRBJ1-1

CDR3nt: TGTGCCAGCAGCCAATTTCTGGGGAGAGAGACCCAGTACTTC
CDR3aa: CASSQFLGRETQYF
v_gene: TRBV14
len: 14
d_gene: -
abundance: -
j_gene: TRBJ2-5

CDR3nt: TGTGCCAGCAGTGACCTCCAGGGATTCGGGGGGCCCGGGGAGCTGTTTTTT
CDR3aa: CASSDLQGFGGPGELFF
v_gene: TRBV6-1
len: 17
d_gene: -
abundance: once
j_gene: TRBJ2-2

CDR3nt: TGTGCCAGTAGTATAGATTTAGTAGGGGGCGCCGAAGGCGAGCAGTACTTC
CDR3aa: CASSIDLVGGAEGEQYF
v_gene: TRBV19
len: 17
d_gene: TRBD1
abundance: -
j_gene: TRBJ2-7

CDR3nt: TGCGCCAGCAGCCAAGAGGAACAGGGGGCGGACCAGTTCTTC
CDR3aa: CASSQEEQGADQFF
v_gene: TRBV4-1
len: 14
d_gene: TRBD1
abundance: -
j_gene: TRBJ2-1

CDR3nt: TGTGCCAGTAGTTGGGACTTACGAGGGAGCTCCTACGAGCAGTACTTC
CDR3aa: CASSWDLRGSSYEQYF
v_gene: TRBV19
len: 16
d_gene: -
abundance: -
j_gene: TRBJ2-7

CDR3nt: TGTGCCAGCAGTTATGGGACAGCTAGAAACACCGGGGAGCTGTTTTTT
CDR3aa: CASSYGTARNTGELFF
v_gene: TRBV6-6
len: 16
d_gene: TRBD1
abundance: -
j_gene: TRBJ2-2

CDR3nt: TGCGCCAGCAGGCCGGGCGGGGCCTACGAGCAGTACTTC
CDR3aa: CASRPGGAYEQYF
v_gene: TRBV5-1
len: 13
d_gene: -
abundance: -
j_gene: TRBJ2-7

CDR3nt: TGCGCCAGCAGCCAAGACGGACTAGCGGGGGTCGTTGAGCAGTTCTTC
CDR3aa: CASSQDGLAGVVEQFF
v_gene: TRBV4-1
len: 16
d_gene: TRBD2
abundance: -
j_gene: TRBJ2-1

CDR3nt: TGCGCCAGCAGCCCGCTTAGGACTCCCTACAATGAGCAGTTCTTC
CDR3aa: CASSPLRTPYNEQFF
v_gene: TRBV4-1
len: 15
d_gene: -
abundance: -
j_gene: TRBJ2-1

CDR3nt: TGTGCCATTGGGACTAGCGGGGGGCCGGAGCCAGATACGCAGTATTTT
CDR3aa: CAIGTSGGPEPDTQYF
v_gene: TRBV10-3
len: 16
d_gene: TRBD2
abundance: -
j_gene: TRBJ2-3

CDR3nt: TGTGCCACGGACAGGACTAATTCACCCCTCCACTTT
CDR3aa: CATDRTNSPLHF
v_gene: TRBV15
len: 12
d_gene: TRBD1
abundance: -
j_gene: TRBJ1-6

CDR3nt: TGTGCCAGCTCTATTAGCGAGACGAACACCGGGGAGCTGTTTTTT
CDR3aa: CASSISETNTGELFF
v_gene: TRBV6-4
len: 15
d_gene: -
abundance: -
j_gene: TRBJ2-2

CDR3nt: TGTGCCAGCAGTTCCTTGACTAGTTCAGATACGCAGTATTTT
CDR3aa: CASSSLTSSDTQYF
v_gene: TRBV27
len: 14
d_gene: -
abundance: -
j_gene: TRBJ2-3

CDR3nt: TGTGCCAGCAGCTCGACGGACACCCTACAAGAGACCCAGTACTTC
CDR3aa: CASSSTDTLQETQYF
v_gene: TRBV7-6
len: 15
d_gene: -
abundance: -
j_gene: TRBJ2-5

CDR3nt: TGTGCCAGTAGTAATATAGAGACAGGGAACACTGAAGCTTTCTTT
CDR3aa: CASSNIETGNTEAFF
v_gene: TRBV19
len: 15
d_gene: -
abundance: once
j_gene: TRBJ1-1

CDR3nt: TGTGCCAGCAGTTCCTCGACAGGGCGGCAGCCCCAGCATTTT
CDR3aa: CASSSSTGRQPQHF
v_gene: TRBV27
len: 14
d_gene: TRBD1
abundance: -
j_gene: TRBJ1-5

CDR3nt: TGTGCCAGCAGTTTTTTGACAGGAGAGGGCTACACCTTC
CDR3aa: CASSFLTGEGYTF
v_gene: TRBV27
len: 13
d_gene: -
abundance: few
j_gene: TRBJ1-2

CDR3nt: TGTGCCTGGAGATTCGGGACAGGGGGACTTGAGCAGTTCTTC
CDR3aa: CAWRFGTGGLEQFF
v_gene: TRBV30
len: 14
d_gene: TRBD1
abundance: -
j_gene: TRBJ2-1

CDR3nt: TGTGCCAGCAGCGTAGGAACAGGGAACGGTGAAAAACTGTTTTTT
CDR3aa: CASSVGTGNGEKLFF
v_gene: TRBV9
len: 15
d_gene: -
abundance: -
j_gene: TRBJ1-4

CDR3nt: TGTGCCAGCAGTATTATACCCCAGGGGGCAGATACACAGTATTTT
CDR3aa: CASSIIPQGADTQYF
v_gene: TRBV27
len: 15
d_gene: TRBD1
abundance: once
j_gene: TRBJ2-3

CDR3nt: TGTGCCAGCAGTTCGCACGGGTATCAGCCCCAGCATTTT
CDR3aa: CASSSHGYQPQHF
v_gene: TRBV6-5
len: 13
d_gene: -
abundance: -
j_gene: TRBJ1-5

CDR3nt: TGCGCCAGCAGCCAAGTAGGCAGGACCTACGAGCAGTACTTC
CDR3aa: CASSQVGRTYEQYF
v_gene: TRBV4-1
len: 14
d_gene: -
abundance: -
j_gene: TRBJ2-7

CDR3nt: TGCAGCGTTGAAGACCAGGCGGGCGAGCAGTACTTC
CDR3aa: CSVEDQAGEQYF
v_gene: TRBV29-1
len: 12
d_gene: -
abundance: once
j_gene: TRBJ2-7

CDR3nt: TGCGCCAGCCGGGAGCGTATTGCGGGGGCTTTGGCCGGGGAGACCCAGTACTTC
CDR3aa: CASRERIAGALAGETQYF
v_gene: TRBV4-1
len: 18
d_gene: -
abundance: -
j_gene: TRBJ2-5

CDR3nt: TGTGCCAGTAGCACGGGGGGAGGGTGGTATGGCTACACCTTC
CDR3aa: CASSTGGGWYGYTF
v_gene: TRBV19
len: 14
d_gene: -
abundance: -
j_gene: TRBJ1-2

CDR3nt: TGTGCCACCAGCAGAGGGTCCCTCGAGGGATCACCCCTCCACTTT
CDR3aa: CATSRGSLEGSPLHF
v_gene: TRBV15
len: 15
d_gene: -
abundance: medium-sized
j_gene: TRBJ1-6

CDR3nt: TGCAGCGTTGAAGGGCAGGCTAACTATGGCTACACCTTC
CDR3aa: CSVEGQANYGYTF
v_gene: TRBV29-1
len: 13
d_gene: -
abundance: -
j_gene: TRBJ1-2

CDR3nt: TGCGCCAGCAGCTTGGATCCGGGACAGCCTGATTACGAGCAGTACTTC
CDR3aa: CASSLDPGQPDYEQYF
v_gene: TRBV5-1
len: 16
d_gene: TRBD1
abundance: -
j_gene: TRBJ2-7

CDR3nt: TGTGCCAGCAGGTCGACAGGGAAAGGCACTGAAGCTTTCTTT
CDR3aa: CASRSTGKGTEAFF
v_gene: TRBV13
len: 14
d_gene: TRBD1
abundance: -
j_gene: TRBJ1-1

CDR3nt: TGTGCCAGCAGCGTAGGGGGCTCAAGCGAGACCCAGTACTTC
CDR3aa: CASSVGGSSETQYF
v_gene: TRBV9
len: 14
d_gene: -
abundance: -
j_gene: TRBJ2-5

CDR3nt: TGTGCCAGCTACGGGGGACCAGAAAACTATGGCTACACCTTC
CDR3aa: CASYGGPENYGYTF
v_gene: TRBV5-4
len: 14
d_gene: -
abundance: -
j_gene: TRBJ1-2

CDR3nt: TGTGCCAGCAGCGGGGGGACAGGGCCTTCCTACGAGCAGTACTTC
CDR3aa: CASSGGTGPSYEQYF
v_gene: TRBV9
len: 15
d_gene: TRBD1
abundance: -
j_gene: TRBJ2-7

CDR3nt: TGTGCCAGCAGCAGCCGGGACAGGGGAAATTCCTACGAGCAGTACTTC
CDR3aa: CASSSRDRGNSYEQYF
v_gene: TRBV13
len: 16
d_gene: TRBD1
abundance: -
j_gene: TRBJ2-7

CDR3nt: TGTGCCAGCAGCCCCCAGCCGACAGGAAACTATAATTCACCCCTCCACTTT
CDR3aa: CASSPQPTGNYNSPLHF
v_gene: TRBV5-4
len: 17
d_gene: -
abundance: -
j_gene: TRBJ1-6

CDR3nt: TGTGCCAGCAGCTTAGACACGATGAACACTGAAGCTTTCTTT
CDR3aa: CASSLDTMNTEAFF
v_gene: TRBV7-8
len: 14
d_gene: -
abundance: -
j_gene: TRBJ1-1

CDR3nt: TGTGCCAGCAACTCAGGGGAAGGTGAGCAGTTCTTC
CDR3aa: CASNSGEGEQFF
v_gene: TRBV6-6
len: 12
d_gene: -
abundance: -
j_gene: TRBJ2-1